Following are 25 T cell receptor beta chains from one sample sequenced in a study of Graves' ophthalmopathy and Graves' hyperthyroidism. Amplified TCR beta CDR3 regions were obtained using RNA transcripts as template. HTBI-primed RT-PCR formed the first round, and a multiplex PCR formed the second. Each CDR3 protein gets one entry after TCRdb re-called the multiplex PCR reads with MiXCR. Here the sample spans roughly 700,000 distinct CDR3 sequences, 35% to 50% being singletons. Sequenced material: peripheral blood. The source is an adult man with Graves' ophthalmopathy.

This clonotype was counted at least ten times. The genes are TRBV11-2 and TRBJ1-2; 8 bases are shared with TRBD1. The CDR3 length is 14 residues. The germline V gene has CDR1 SGHAT and CDR2 FQNNGV. The trim removed 4 bases at V and 8 bases at J, leaving 9 bases unmatched. The CDR3 reads CASSYSGQGGGYTF. The CDR3 bases are TGTGCCAGCAGCTATTCAGGACAGGGTGGCGGCTACACCTTC.

This rearrangement joins TRBV29-1 to TRBJ1-5, with 12 bases lining up with TRBD1. The J segment lost 9 bases and the V segment lost 7 bases, leaving 4 bases of the junction unmatched. Germline V lookup: CDR1 SQVTM, CDR2 ANQGSEA. The CDR3 totals 12 residues. This chain's CDR3 is CSGGTGGLPQHF. DNA of the CDR3: TGCAGCGGCGGGACAGGGGGCCTGCCCCAGCATTTT.

This clonotype was recorded at least ten times. The V call is TRBV10-3, the J call TRBJ1-1, with D unresolved. The length of the CDR3 is 14 residues. Germline V gene lookup returns CDR1 ENHRY and CDR2 SYGVKD. Trimming pared 10 bases from V and 4 bases from J, leaving 19 bases between. This CDR3 is CATTEVVVGTEAFF. As DNA, the CDR3 is TGTGCCACAACAGAGGTAGTCGTGGGCACTGAAGCTTTCTTT.

This clonotype showed up just a few times. This chain links TRBV5-6 with TRBJ2-7; D gene ambiguous. Germline V gives CDR1 SGHDT, CDR2 YYEEEE. The CDR3 runs 16 residues. Trimming shortened V by 9 bases and J by 3 bases, and 25 bases separated the two germline ends. The CDR3 reads CATPTADHPLDYEQYF. DNA for the CDR3: TGTGCCACTCCCACGGCGGACCATCCGCTCGACTACGAGCAGTACTTC. Full variable domain (remainder filled in from reference TRBV5-6 and TRBJ2-7): DAGVTQSPTHLIKTRGQQVTLRCSPKSGHDTVSWYQQALGQGPQFIFQYYEEEERQRGNFPDRFSGHQFPNYSSELNVNALLLGDSALYLCATPTADHPLDYEQYFGPGTRLTVT.

Worth noting for this clonotype: A much larger clone lies one base from this, so it may be a read error. The chain is built from TRBV20-1 and TRBJ2-5, with 11 bases matching TRBD2. Germline assignment: CDR1 DFQATT and CDR2 SNEGSKA (reference sequence). J lost 2 bases, V lost 4 bases, and 3 bases had no gene match. This CDR3 region has 14 residues. In DNA form, the CDR3 reads TGCAGTGCTAAACGGACTAGCGGGCAAGAGACCCAGTACTTC. It encodes CSAKRTSGQETQYF.

With regard to this clonotype: A read error is possible here, since a much larger clone lies one base away. The chain uses TRBV19 and TRBJ1-3; 8 bases agree with TRBD1. Germline V gene data show CDR1 as LNHDA and CDR2 as SQIVND (reference sequence). This CDR3 is built from 14 residues. CDR3 residues: CASSPTGAGNTVYF. CDR3 coding DNA: TGTGCCAGTAGTCCGACAGGGGCTGGAAACACCGTATATTTT.

The chain couples TRBV14 to TRBJ1-1; D remains unclear. Trimming left V 1 base short and J 4 bases short, with 10 bases between. Germline-derived CDR1 and CDR2 are SGHDN and FVKESK. This CDR3 is 14 amino acids long. Here the CDR3 reads CASSQVTLTTEAFF. CDR3 coding DNA: TGTGCCAGCAGCCAAGTGACCTTGACCACTGAAGCTTTCTTT.

The rearrangement joins TRBV12-3 or TRBV12-4 to TRBJ1-4; maybe TRBD1 (5 bases). The CDR3 contains 13 residues. Trimming took 6 bases from V and 11 from J, leaving 16 bases between them. CDR3 DNA sequence: TGTGCCAGCAGCCCACAGGACGGAGAGAAACTGTTTTTT. Translated: CASSPQDGEKLFF.

This clonotype came up a few times. The gene calls are TRBV2 and TRBJ2-7; 9 bases are a match to TRBD1. V shed 2 bases, J shed 2 bases, and the junction held 7 bases outside the gene matches. CDR3 length: 16 amino acids. Per the germline V gene, CDR1 is SNHLY and CDR2 is FYNNEI. The CDR3 DNA reads as TGTGCCAGCAGTGAATTGCGGGACAGGGACCCCTACGAGCAGTACTTC. It codes for CASSELRDRDPYEQYF.

V usage is TRBV10-3 and J usage is TRBJ2-5; D may be TRBD1 (7 bases). The CDR3 has 13 amino acids. The ends were cut back, 6 bases at V and 9 bases at J, with 17 bases in the middle. Germline CDR1 ENHRY, CDR2 SYGVKD. CDR3 sequence: CAISGTAGQPQYF. The DNA for the CDR3 is TGTGCCATCAGCGGGACAGCGGGTCAGCCCCAGTACTTC.

This chain links TRBV10-3 with TRBJ2-7; D is perhaps TRBD1 (5 bases). Deletions cut 4 bases from V and 7 bases from J, with 11 bases between. In germline, CDR1 is ENHRY, CDR2 SYGVKD. The CDR3 spans 12 residues. The CDR3: CAISAGWDEQYF. The CDR3 DNA follows: TGTGCCATCAGTGCAGGGTGGGATGAGCAGTACTTC.

The chain recombines TRBV29-1 with TRBJ1-2; 7 bases are shared with TRBD1. J was trimmed by 6 bases and V by 6 bases; bases with no gene match: 4. CDR3 length: 11 amino acids. Germline V gives CDR1 SQVTM, CDR2 ANQGSEA. CDR3 nucleotide sequence: TGCAGCGTCTCCGGACAGGATGGCTACACCTTC. This sequence encodes CSVSGQDGYTF.

This clonotype was picked up one time. V and J are TRBV24-1 and TRBJ1-5; 7 nucleotides match TRBD1. The CDR3 consists of 17 residues. CDR1 is KGHDR, CDR2 SFDVKD, per germline. V lost 11 bases, J lost 6 bases, and 21 bases stayed unmatched. The DNA for the CDR3 is TGTGCCAGCTCACCCCCCGGTGACAGGGAGGGGAGTCAGCCCCAGCATTTT. Translating gives CASSPPGDREGSQPQHF.

In the case of this clonotype: Relative to the germline gene, one junction end is altered; a read error may explain this. The V gene is TRBV7-9, the J gene TRBJ2-7; D not certain. The CDR3 sequence is 11 residues long. The germline V gene has CDR1 SEHNR and CDR2 FQNEAQ (reference sequence). CDR3 in amino acids: CASSPGYERYF. The CDR3 coding sequence is TGTGCCAGCAGCCCAGGCTACGAGCGGTACTTC.

Many counts were recorded for this clonotype. The CDR3 loop reads CASSLTGGYGYTF. CDR3 in DNA: TGTGCCAGCAGCTTGACAGGGGGCTATGGCTACACCTTC. J is TRBJ1-2 and V is TRBV12-3 or TRBV12-4, with TRBD1 matching over 9 bases. V shed 6 bases and J 4 bases; nucleotides not matched to a gene: 3. The CDR3 covers 13 residues.

This clonotype appeared a few times. The rearrangement joins TRBV5-1 to TRBJ2-5, with TRBD1 matching over 9 bases. Germline V CDR1 and CDR2: SGHRS, YFSETQ. Trimming took 0 bases from V and 10 from J; bases not matched to a gene: 10. This CDR3 is 15 amino acids long. The DNA of the CDR3 is TGCGCCAGCAGCTTGGATTGGACAGGGGAAGACGTCCAGTACTTC. Its protein is CASSLDWTGEDVQYF.

To note about this clonotype: Its ends do not fully match the called genes, so a read error is possible. The rearrangement links TRBV2 to TRBJ2-3; no definite D call. CDR3 length equals 14 residues. From germline, CDR1 is SNHLY and CDR2 FYNNEI. This chain's CDR3 is CASEDPGGTDAQYF. The CDR3 DNA reads as TGTGCCAGCGAAGACCCAGGCGGCACAGATGCGCAGTATTTT.

The chain joins TRBV19 to TRBJ2-2, with D maybe TRBD2 (6 bases). This CDR3 comprises 19 residues. Trimming pared 5 bases from V and 0 bases from J, leaving 22 bases between. Germline V gene sequence: CDR1 LNHDA, CDR2 SQIVND (reference sequence). This chain's CDR3 is CASSPRGRGFLANTGELFF. The CDR3 nucleotides read TGTGCCAGTAGTCCTAGGGGACGGGGGTTTCTCGCGAACACCGGGGAGCTGTTTTTT. The full variable domain, with the rest looked up from reference TRBV19 and TRBJ2-2, is DGGITQSPKYLFRKEGQNVTLSCEQNLNHDAMYWYRQDPGQGLRLIYYSQIVNDFQKGDIAEGYSVSREKKESFPLTVTSAQKNPTAFYLCASSPRGRGFLANTGELFFGEGSRLTVL.

On this clonotype: Germline is not matched at one junction end, which may reflect a read error. The V and J genes are TRBV10-2 and TRBJ1-1, with D possibly being TRBD1 (6 bases). From germline, CDR1 is WSHSY and CDR2 SAAADI. CDR3 length equals 14 residues. CDR3 sequence: CANASSGDLREAFF. CDR3 in DNA: TGTGCCAACGCCAGCTCAGGGGACCTGAGAGAAGCTTTCTTT.

The V call is TRBV10-3, the J call TRBJ1-2, with TRBD1 matching 9 bases. CDR1 and CDR2 (germline): ENHRY, SYGVKD. V lost 6 bases to trimming and J lost 5 bases; unmatched junction nucleotides: 7. This CDR3 contains 14 residues. Written as DNA, the CDR3 is TGTGCCATCAGCGAGAGGGACAGGGAATATGGCTACACCTTC. Protein: CAISERDREYGYTF.

This clonotype occurred a few times. This chain joins TRBV2 and TRBJ1-2; no definite D call. Germline V gives CDR1 SNHLY, CDR2 FYNNEI. The CDR3 is 15 residues long. V was clipped by 5 bases and J by 2 bases, with 15 bases between them. CDR3 sequence reads: CASSYSIDPNYGYTF. The CDR3 nucleotides read TGTGCCAGCAGTTACTCGATTGACCCCAACTATGGCTACACCTTC.

The rearrangement links TRBV7-9 to TRBJ2-5; D might be TRBD1 (5 bases). V dropped 5 bases and J dropped 4 bases, with 23 bases sitting between them. Germline V gene sequence: CDR1 SEHNR, CDR2 FQNEAQ (reference sequence). The CDR3 is 17 residues long. This CDR3 reads CASSPRYSGADAETQYF. The CDR3 DNA follows: TGTGCCAGCAGCCCGAGGTACTCTGGGGCGGATGCAGAGACCCAGTACTTC.

The chain employs TRBV2 and TRBJ1-6, with D possibly TRBD1 on 6 matching bases. The CDR3 runs 15 residues. Germline V CDR1 and CDR2: SNHLY, FYNNEI. In DNA form, the CDR3 reads TGTGCTCTGAGCCTCGGCGGGGGGCGCGGTTCACCCCTCCACTTT. As protein: CALSLGGGRGSPLHF.

This sequence joins TRBV6-6 and TRBJ2-1; D may correspond to TRBD1 or TRBD2 (6 bases each). Trimming left V 2 bases short and J 7 bases short, with 18 bases between. This CDR3 comprises 16 residues. Looked up from germline, CDR1 is MNHNY and CDR2 is SVGAGI (reference sequence). The CDR3 sequence: CASSYGGREATNEQFF. The CDR3 DNA sequence: TGTGCCAGCAGTTACGGGGGCAGGGAGGCAACTAATGAGCAGTTCTTC.

This clonotype was recorded once. A much larger clone lies a single base off, so this may be a read error. As the CDR3 is not closed by the conserved phenylalanine or tryptophan, this likely results from a read error. The chain carries TRBV7-9 and TRBJ1-2, with 8 bases fitting TRBD1. The CDR3 consists of 15 residues. From germline, CDR1 is SEHNR and CDR2 FQNEAQ (reference sequence). The V segment lost 1 base and the J segment 9 bases; nucleotides outside the gene matches: 10. The CDR3 region is CASSLDRDRLARYTL. In DNA, the CDR3 is TGTGCCAGCAGCTTAGACCGGGACAGGCTGGCCCGCTACACCCTC.